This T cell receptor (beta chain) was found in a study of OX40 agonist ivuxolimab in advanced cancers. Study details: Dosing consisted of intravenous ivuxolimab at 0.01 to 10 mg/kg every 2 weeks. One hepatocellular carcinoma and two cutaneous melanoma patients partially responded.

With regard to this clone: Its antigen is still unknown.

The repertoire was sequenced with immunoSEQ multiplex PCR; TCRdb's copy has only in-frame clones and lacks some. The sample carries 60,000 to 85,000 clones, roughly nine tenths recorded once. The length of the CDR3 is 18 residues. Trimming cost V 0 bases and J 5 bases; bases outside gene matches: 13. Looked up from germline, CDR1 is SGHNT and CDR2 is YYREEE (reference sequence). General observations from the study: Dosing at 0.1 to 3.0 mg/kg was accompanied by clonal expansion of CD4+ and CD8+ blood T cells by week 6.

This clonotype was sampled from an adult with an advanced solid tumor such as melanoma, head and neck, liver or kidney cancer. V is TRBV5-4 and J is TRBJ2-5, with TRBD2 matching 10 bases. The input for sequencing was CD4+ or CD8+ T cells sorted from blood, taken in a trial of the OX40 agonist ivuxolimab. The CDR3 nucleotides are TGTGCCAGCAGCTTGGGGGGGCAGTCTAGCGGGAGAGGGGAGACCCAGTACTTC. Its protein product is CASSLGGQSSGRGETQYF.